The 28 T cell receptor beta chains in this list originate from one sample, sequenced in a study of blood T cell repertoires in COVID-19. Profiling relied on immunoSEQ multiplex PCR, and the TCRdb table lists in-frame clones only, not all of them. The data contain under 200,000 clones, 70% to 85% of them singletons. The sequenced sample consisted of peripheral blood. The source of these receptors is a man in his fifties or sixties who had recovered from COVID-19.

V and J are TRBV3-1 (or the pseudogene TRBV3-2) and TRBJ2-7; TRBD1 agrees at 7 bases. With V trimmed by 5 bases and J by 6 bases, 10 bases remained unmatched. The germline V gene has CDR1 LGHDT and CDR2 YNNKEL (reference sequence). The CDR3 covers 14 residues. The CDR3 reads CASSFRDRPSEQYF. Here the CDR3 DNA reads TGTGCCAGCAGCTTCCGGGACAGACCCTCCGAGCAGTACTTC.

The genes are TRBV27 and TRBJ1-1; D may be TRBD1 (5 bases). From germline, CDR1 is MNHEY and CDR2 SMNVEV (reference sequence). Trimming cost V 3 bases and J 1 base, with 12 bases left between them. The CDR3 contains 15 residues. CDR3 in DNA: TGTGCCAGCAGTTTTTTTGGGGCGTCGAACACTGAAGCTTTCTTT. Translating it yields CASSFFGASNTEAFF.

The chain carries TRBV7-3 and TRBJ2-3; D might be TRBD2 (6 bases). CDR3 length: 13 amino acids. Trimming stripped 3 bases from V and 6 bases from J, with 10 bases between. The V gene's germline CDR1 is SGHTA and CDR2 FQGTGA. CDR3 sequence: CASSFTGGDTQYF. Here the CDR3 DNA reads TGTGCCAGCAGCTTTACCGGGGGTGATACGCAGTATTTT.

This clone was recorded once. V is TRBV6-5 and J is TRBJ2-2; 8 bases are shared with TRBD2. The germline gives CDR1 MNHEY, CDR2 SVGAGI. This CDR3 is built from 16 residues. The V and J ends lost 0 bases and 6 bases, in that order; junction bases with no gene match: 6. In nucleotides, the CDR3 is TGTGCCAGCAGTTACTCGTTTAGCGGGGACGCCGGGGAGCTGTTTTTT. This codes for CASSYSFSGDAGELFF.

The CDR3 sequence: CASAVGLRNEQYF. CDR3 bases: TGTGCCAGCGCTGTGGGGCTGAGAAACGAGCAGTACTTC. The rearrangement joins TRBV9 to TRBJ2-7, with D perhaps matching TRBD1 (5 bases). Between the trimmed V and J ends, which lost 7 bases and 5 bases, there was a span of 16 bases. Germline V gene sequence: CDR1 SGDLS, CDR2 YYNGEE. This CDR3 region has 13 residues.

This sequence joins TRBV24-1 and TRBJ2-3; perhaps TRBD1 as D (6 bases). V lost 4 bases, J lost 1 base, and 11 bases lay in between. Germline V lookup: CDR1 KGHDR, CDR2 SFDVKD. The CDR3 loop spans 15 amino acids. The CDR3 DNA reads TGTGCCACCAGTGACCGCCGACAGGGCACAGATACGCAGTATTTT. Encoded protein: CATSDRRQGTDTQYF.

The chain employs TRBV5-4 and TRBJ1-2; the D gene is possibly TRBD1 (6 bases). The V end lost 4 bases, the J end lost 4 bases, and 29 bases lay between the germline ends. The CDR3 has 19 amino acids. CDR1 is SGHNT, CDR2 YYREEE, per germline (reference sequence). CDR3 protein: CASSKDFRRTEGLGYGYTF. The CDR3 DNA follows: TGTGCCAGCAGCAAGGACTTTCGGCGGACAGAAGGGTTAGGCTATGGCTACACCTTC.

The V call is TRBV7-9, the J call TRBJ2-3, with D possibly matching TRBD2 (5 bases). The germline V gene has CDR1 SEHNR and CDR2 FQNEAQ (reference sequence). The V and J ends lost 0 bases and 7 bases respectively, with 8 bases between them. CDR3 length: 13 amino acids. CDR3: CASSLAGVNTQYF. The CDR3 nucleotides read TGTGCCAGCAGCTTAGCCGGGGTAAATACGCAGTATTTT.

This clone was detected once. This CDR3 is CASSPLGTGETQYF. The DNA for the CDR3 is TGTGCCAGCAGCCCCCTAGGGACAGGGGAGACCCAGTACTTC. The chain joins TRBV5-6 to TRBJ2-5; 9 bases align to TRBD1. Germline V gene sequence: CDR1 SGHDT, CDR2 YYEEEE. V lost 4 bases to trimming and J lost 5 bases; unmatched junction nucleotides: 6. This CDR3 has 14 amino acids.

Written as DNA, the CDR3 is TGTGCCAGCTGGAGGGGACGGCCGATAACCTACGAGCAGTACTTC. Translated: CASWRGRPITYEQYF. The chain recombines TRBV21-1 with TRBJ2-7; the D call TRBD2 from the table was never checked on the DNA. TRBV21-1 is a pseudogene segment. CDR3 length equals 15 residues.

In the case of this clone: The germline gene is not matched at one end of the junction; a read error may be the cause. This rearrangement joins TRBV7-7 to TRBJ2-1, with 9 bases matching TRBD1. The CDR3 sequence is 13 residues long. Germline V gene data show CDR1 as SSHAT and CDR2 as FNYEAQ (reference sequence). CDR3 bases: TGTGCTAGCAGCTCGGACAGGGGTAATGAGCAGTTCTTC. It is translated as CASSSDRGNEQFF.

The chain carries TRBV3-1 (or the pseudogene TRBV3-2) and TRBJ2-7; 12 bases agree with TRBD1. With V trimmed by 4 bases and J by 5 bases, 6 bases remained unmatched. The CDR3 spans 15 residues. From germline, CDR1 is LGHDT and CDR2 YNNKEL (reference sequence). This CDR3 is CASSLWGQGADEQYF. CDR3 nucleotide sequence: TGTGCCAGCAGCCTCTGGGGACAGGGGGCCGACGAGCAGTACTTC.

The chain joins TRBV10-3 to TRBJ2-3, with 11 nucleotides matching TRBD2. This CDR3 spans 15 amino acids. V trimming: 11 bases; J trimming: 2 bases; junction bases outside the gene matches: 9. CDR1 ENHRY and CDR2 SYGVKD come from the germline V gene. The CDR3 loop is CAATGTSGPTDTQYF. The CDR3 DNA reads as TGTGCCGCCACCGGGACTAGCGGACCCACAGATACGCAGTATTTT.

The V and J genes are TRBV4-1 and TRBJ2-1; TRBD1 aligns across 7 bases. CDR3 size: 16 residues. Germline-derived CDR1 and CDR2 are MGHRA and YSYEKL. V trimming: 4 bases; J trimming: 4 bases; junction bases outside the gene matches: 10. The CDR3 DNA sequence: TGCGCCAGCAGCCTCGGTCTAAGGGGACAGTACAATGAGCAGTTCTTC. Protein product: CASSLGLRGQYNEQFF.

The chain carries TRBV2 and TRBJ1-1; weak D call: TRBD1 (6 bases). The CDR3 has 15 residues. The V gene lost 6 bases and the J gene lost 2 bases, with 16 bases spanning the gap. CDR1 and CDR2 (germline): SNHLY, FYNNEI. The CDR3: CASRVTSGVNTEAFF. CDR3 DNA sequence: TGTGCCAGCAGAGTCACCTCAGGGGTTAACACTGAAGCTTTCTTT. Supplemented by reference TRBV2 and TRBJ1-1, the full variable domain reads EPEVTQTPSHQVTQMGQEVILRCVPISNHLYFYWYRQILGQKVEFLVSFYNNEISEKSEIFDDQFSVERPDGSNFTLKIRSTKLEDSAMYFCASRVTSGVNTEAFFGQGTRLTVV.

The genes are TRBV5-6 and TRBJ1-2, with 9 bases fitting TRBD1. CDR3 length: 14 amino acids. Germline values: CDR1 SGHDT, CDR2 YYEEEE. The trim removed 4 bases at V and 4 bases at J, leaving 5 bases unmatched. The CDR3 loop reads CASSGTGRGYGYTF. CDR3 DNA: TGTGCCAGCAGCGGGACAGGGAGGGGCTATGGCTACACCTTC.

The V gene is TRBV6-6, the J gene TRBJ1-5; 9 bases are shared with TRBD1. With 8 bases clipped from V and 2 bases from J, the junction kept 7 bases outside the gene matches. CDR3 length: 15 residues. Germline V gene data show CDR1 as MNHNY and CDR2 as SVGAGI (reference sequence). The CDR3 spells CASRRTGVGNQPQHF. CDR3 in DNA: TGTGCCAGCCGTCGGACAGGGGTGGGCAATCAGCCCCAGCATTTT.

The gene calls are TRBV5-1 and TRBJ1-4, with 8 bases lining up with TRBD1. Germline loops: CDR1 SGHRS, CDR2 YFSETQ. The CDR3 extends over 16 amino acids. Trimming cost V 4 bases and J 7 bases; bases outside gene matches: 12. The CDR3 DNA reads TGCGCCAGCAGCCCAGTCTTACAGGGGGGCGGTGAAAAACTGTTTTTT. This encodes CASSPVLQGGGEKLFF.

V gene TRBV4-2 combines with J gene TRBJ2-3, with D hard to call. V was clipped by 4 bases and J by 3 bases, with 14 bases between them. This CDR3 comprises 15 residues. Germline V gene data show CDR1 as LGHNA and CDR2 as YNFKEQ. CDR3 bases: TGTGCCAGCAGCCTACCAGGTGGTAGGACAGATACGCAGTATTTT. Translated: CASSLPGGRTDTQYF.

The chain is built from TRBV6-2 or TRBV6-3 and TRBJ2-5, with 7 bases identical to TRBD2. V lost 6 bases and J lost 0; bases outside the gene matches: 7. Looked up from germline, CDR1 is MNHEY and CDR2 is SVGEGT. The CDR3 loop spans 15 amino acids. For the CDR3, the DNA is TGTGCCAGCAGCCGCACCCGGGGGGACCAAGAGACCCAGTACTTC. It yields the protein CASSRTRGDQETQYF.

The chain uses TRBV7-8 and TRBJ2-3; D is perhaps TRBD2 (5 bases). V lost 7 bases and J 4 bases, leaving 15 bases between the germline ends. The CDR3 spans 14 residues. Germline CDR1 and CDR2: SGHVS and FQNEAQ. The CDR3 nucleotides read TGTGCCAGCACCTTCTTAGAGGGCGCAGATACGCAGTATTTT. Residues: CASTFLEGADTQYF.

Turning to this clone: Germline and junction disagree at one end, which may indicate a read error. V is TRBV2 and J is TRBJ2-7; D gene uncertain. The CDR3 contains 11 residues. The germline gives CDR1 SNHLY, CDR2 FYNNEI. CDR3 bases: TGTGCCAGCAGTGATACTGACGCAGCCGGGTTC. Amino acid sequence: CASSDTDAAGF. Complete variable domain (other parts from reference TRBV2 and TRBJ2-7): EPEVTQTPSHQVTQMGQEVILRCVPISNHLYFYWYRQILGQKVEFLVSFYNNEISEKSEIFDDQFSVERPDGSNFTLKIRSTKLEDSAMYFCASSDTDAAGFGPGTRLTVT.

The genes are TRBV30 and TRBJ2-5; D is undetermined. Trimming cost V 0 bases and J 2 bases, with 7 bases left between them. CDR1 and CDR2 from the germline V gene are GTSNPN and SVGIG (reference sequence). The CDR3 has 13 amino acids. CDR3 nucleotides: TGTGCCTGGAGTGTTGGGCAGCAAGAGACCCAGTACTTC. Protein sequence: CAWSVGQQETQYF.

The chain links TRBV29-1 to TRBJ2-5, with TRBD1 identical over 7 bases. Germline CDR1 SQVTM, CDR2 ANQGSEA. The CDR3 totals 12 residues. V gave up 3 bases and J gave up 2 bases; unmatched junction bases: 0. CDR3 amino acids: CSVETGQETQYF. In nucleotides, the CDR3 is TGCAGCGTTGAGACAGGGCAAGAGACCCAGTACTTC.

The chain carries TRBV6-5 and TRBJ1-1; D is undetermined. The V and J ends lost 2 bases and 1 base respectively, with 5 bases between them. This CDR3 has 13 amino acids. Per the germline V gene, CDR1 is MNHEY and CDR2 is SVGAGI. The CDR3 loop is CASSYTENTEAFF. The CDR3 nucleotides read TGTGCCAGCAGTTACACAGAGAACACTGAAGCTTTCTTT.

V gene TRBV6-5 combines with J gene TRBJ2-7; tentatively, D is TRBD2 (6 bases). Germline values: CDR1 MNHEY, CDR2 SVGAGI. V dropped 5 bases and J dropped 4 bases, with 15 bases sitting between them. The CDR3 extends over 14 amino acids. The CDR3 DNA follows: TGTGCCAGCAGTCCACGGGGGAACCGATACGAGCAGTACTTC. This translates into CASSPRGNRYEQYF.

The chain links TRBV3-1 (or the pseudogene TRBV3-2) to TRBJ2-2; weak D call: TRBD1 (6 bases). The CDR3 is 16 residues long. CDR1 is LGHDT, CDR2 YNNKEL, per germline (reference sequence). The germline V and J ends were trimmed by 4 bases and 4 bases, with 16 bases remaining between them. This chain's CDR3 is CASSLLTGDTTGELFF. The CDR3 DNA follows: TGTGCCAGCAGCCTCCTAACCGGGGACACCACCGGGGAGCTGTTTTTT.

The chain employs TRBV6-5 and TRBJ1-2, with a tentative D call TRBD1 (6 bases). V was cut by 8 bases and J by 7 bases, with 20 bases left in between. There are 14 residues in the CDR3. Per germline, CDR1 MNHEY and CDR2 SVGAGI. CDR3 region: CASSKAGTTRGYTF. For the CDR3, the DNA is TGTGCCAGCTCCAAGGCCGGGACAACCCGTGGCTACACCTTC.